Here is one T cell receptor beta chain with its context. Germline lookup yields CDR1 SGDLS and CDR2 YYNGEE. With V trimmed by 4 bases and J by 7 bases, 13 bases remained unmatched. This CDR3 region has 15 residues. This specimen belongs to a study of cytomegalovirus exposure and HLA in healthy donors. The PCR employed 60 Vbeta primers together with 13 Jbeta primers. The repertoire was sequenced with immunoSEQ multiplex PCR; TCRdb's copy has only in-frame clones and lacks some. The sample lists 91,000 or so clones, 60% to 85% occurring once. The sequence came from a man younger than 40 in good health and CMV-seropositive. Sequenced sample: PBMCs. The chain joins TRBV9 to TRBJ1-2; 7 bases are a match to TRBD1. The CDR3, as DNA: TGTGCCAGCAGCCCCCGGACAGGACTGTCGTTTGGCTACACCTTC. Encoded protein: CASSPRTGLSFGYTF.